A single T cell receptor beta chain is shown here with its context. What it binds is unknown. The donors were in the roughly 110-subject validation cohort; that cohort was separate from the roughly 700-subject first cohort. This sample was taken from a study of cytomegalovirus exposure and HLA in healthy donors. Findings and limits, study-wide: According to a subsequent analysis, TCR clusters identified in the first cohort showed a tendency to co-occur across the 120 validation repertoires. Under in vitro conditions, a few CMV-associated chains were confirmed as specific for CMV antigens. Among TCR beta chains, those listed as cytomegalovirus-associated numbered approximately 150.

The protocol was immunoSEQ multiplex PCR, while the TCRdb copy is restricted to in-frame clones and leaves out a portion. The sample has 110,000 to 150,000 clones, 75% to 90% seen once; the top ten hold 5.5% to 7%. With 2 bases removed from V and 4 bases from J, the gap between germline ends came to 9 bases. Germline V gives CDR1 KGHSH, CDR2 LQKENI. The CDR3 spans 14 residues. The origin of this receptor is a woman aged 25 to 39 in good health and CMV-seropositive. The specimen was PBMCs. This chain links TRBV18 with TRBJ2-4; D possibly corresponds to TRBD2 (5 bases). The CDR3 is CASSPVPGKNIQYF. CDR3 bases: TGTGCCAGCTCACCAGTCCCGGGGAAAAACATTCAGTACTTC. The variable domain in full, completed from reference TRBV18 and TRBJ2-4, reads NAGVMQNPRHLVRRRGQEARLRCSPMKGHSHVYWYRQLPEEGLKFMVYLQKENIIDESGMPKERFSAEFPKEGPSILRIQQVVRGDSAAYFCASSPVPGKNIQYFGAGTRLSVL.